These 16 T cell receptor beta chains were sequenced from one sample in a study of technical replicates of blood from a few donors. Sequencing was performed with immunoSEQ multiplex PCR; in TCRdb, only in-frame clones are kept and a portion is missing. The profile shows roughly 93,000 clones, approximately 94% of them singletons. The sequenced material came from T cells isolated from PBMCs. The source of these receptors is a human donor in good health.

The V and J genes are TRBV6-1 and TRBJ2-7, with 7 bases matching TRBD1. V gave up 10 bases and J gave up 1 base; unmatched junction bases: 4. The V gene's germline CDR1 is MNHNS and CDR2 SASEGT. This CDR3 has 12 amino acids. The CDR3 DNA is TGTGCCACCGGGACAGATTCCTACGAGCAGTACTTC. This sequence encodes CATGTDSYEQYF.

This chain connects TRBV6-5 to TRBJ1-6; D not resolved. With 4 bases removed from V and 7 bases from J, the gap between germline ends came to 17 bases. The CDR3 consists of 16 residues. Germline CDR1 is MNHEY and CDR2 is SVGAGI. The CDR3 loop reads CASSSPGGGYNSPLHF. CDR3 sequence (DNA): TGTGCCAGCAGTTCCCCCGGTGGAGGTTACAATTCACCCCTCCACTTT.

The CDR3 protein is CASTESSQESGVNTEAFF. CDR3 sequence (DNA): TGCGCCAGCACCGAGAGCTCACAAGAGTCAGGTGTGAACACTGAAGCTTTCTTT. J is TRBJ1-1 and V is TRBV4-1, with D hard to call. This CDR3 has 18 amino acids. CDR1 MGHRA and CDR2 YSYEKL come from the germline V gene. V lost 7 bases and J lost 0, with 24 bases in between.

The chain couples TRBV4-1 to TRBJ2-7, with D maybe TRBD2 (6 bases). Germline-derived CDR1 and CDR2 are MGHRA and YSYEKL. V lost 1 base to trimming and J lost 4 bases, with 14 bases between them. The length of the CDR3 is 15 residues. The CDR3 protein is CASSQGLEVVYEQYF. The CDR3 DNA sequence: TGCGCCAGCAGCCAAGGACTAGAGGTAGTGTACGAGCAGTACTTC.

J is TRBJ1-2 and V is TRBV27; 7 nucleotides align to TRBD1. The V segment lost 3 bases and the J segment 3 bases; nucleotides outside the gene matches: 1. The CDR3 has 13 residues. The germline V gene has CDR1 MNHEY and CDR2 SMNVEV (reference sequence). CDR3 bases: TGTGCCAGCAGTTTGCAGGGGGACTATGGCTACACCTTC. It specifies CASSLQGDYGYTF.

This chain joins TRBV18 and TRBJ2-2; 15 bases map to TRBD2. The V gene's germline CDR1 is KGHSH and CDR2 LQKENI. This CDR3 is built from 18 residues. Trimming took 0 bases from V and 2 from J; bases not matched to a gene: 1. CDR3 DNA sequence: TGTGCCAGCTCACCACCGGGACTAGCGGGAGGTAACACCGGGGAGCTGTTTTTT. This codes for CASSPPGLAGGNTGELFF.

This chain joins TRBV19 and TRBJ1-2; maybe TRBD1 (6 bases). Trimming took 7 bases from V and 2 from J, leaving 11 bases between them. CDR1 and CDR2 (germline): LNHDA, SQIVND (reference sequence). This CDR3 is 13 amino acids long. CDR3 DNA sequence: TGTGCCAGTAAGGACAGAATAAACTATGGCTACACCTTC. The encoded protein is CASKDRINYGYTF.

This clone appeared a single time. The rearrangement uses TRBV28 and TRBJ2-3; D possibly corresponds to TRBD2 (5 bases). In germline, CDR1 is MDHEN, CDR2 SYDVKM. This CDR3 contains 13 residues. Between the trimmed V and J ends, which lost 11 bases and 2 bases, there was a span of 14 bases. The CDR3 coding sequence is TGTGCCTGGACTTCTCATTCCACAGATACGCAGTATTTT. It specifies CAWTSHSTDTQYF.

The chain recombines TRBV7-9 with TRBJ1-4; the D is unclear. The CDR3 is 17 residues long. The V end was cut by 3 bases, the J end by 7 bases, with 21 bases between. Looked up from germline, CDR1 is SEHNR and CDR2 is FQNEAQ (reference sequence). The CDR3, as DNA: TGTGCCAGCAGCTTTTTAGAAACCGGTATTATCGGTGAAAAACTGTTTTTT. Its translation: CASSFLETGIIGEKLFF.

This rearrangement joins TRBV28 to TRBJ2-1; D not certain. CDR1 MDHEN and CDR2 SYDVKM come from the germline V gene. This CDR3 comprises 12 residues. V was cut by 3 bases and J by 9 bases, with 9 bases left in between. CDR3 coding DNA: TGTGCCAGCAGTTTGACTGTCCCTGAGCAGTTCTTC. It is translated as CASSLTVPEQFF.

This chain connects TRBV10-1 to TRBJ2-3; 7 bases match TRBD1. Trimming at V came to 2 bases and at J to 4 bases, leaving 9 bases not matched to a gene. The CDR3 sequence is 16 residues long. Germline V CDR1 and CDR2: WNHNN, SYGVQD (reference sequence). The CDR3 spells CASSEHGTASPDTQYF. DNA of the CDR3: TGCGCCAGCAGTGAGCACGGGACAGCCTCCCCAGATACGCAGTATTTT.

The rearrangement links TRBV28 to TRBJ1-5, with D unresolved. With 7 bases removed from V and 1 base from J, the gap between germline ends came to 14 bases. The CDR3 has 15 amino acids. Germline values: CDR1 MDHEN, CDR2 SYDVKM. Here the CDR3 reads CASILRAGSNQPQHF. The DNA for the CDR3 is TGTGCCAGCATCCTGAGGGCGGGAAGCAATCAGCCCCAGCATTTT. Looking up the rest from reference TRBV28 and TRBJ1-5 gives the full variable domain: DVKVTQSSRYLVKRTGEKVFLECVQDMDHENMFWYRQDPGLGLRLIYFSYDVKMKEKGDIPEGYSVSREKKERFSLILESASTNQTSMYLCASILRAGSNQPQHFGDGTRLSIL.

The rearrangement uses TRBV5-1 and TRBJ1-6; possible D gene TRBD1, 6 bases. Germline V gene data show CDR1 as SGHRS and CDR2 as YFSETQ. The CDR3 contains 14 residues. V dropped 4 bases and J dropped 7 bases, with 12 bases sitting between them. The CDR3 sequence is CASSLFQGNSPLHF. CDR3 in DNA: TGCGCCAGCAGCCTGTTCCAGGGGAATTCACCCCTCCACTTT.

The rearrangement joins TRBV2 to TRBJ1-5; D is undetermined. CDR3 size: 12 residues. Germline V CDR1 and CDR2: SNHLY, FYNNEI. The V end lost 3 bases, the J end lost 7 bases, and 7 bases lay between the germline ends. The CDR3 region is CASSDSEQPQHF. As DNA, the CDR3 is TGTGCCAGCAGTGATTCCGAGCAGCCCCAGCATTTT.

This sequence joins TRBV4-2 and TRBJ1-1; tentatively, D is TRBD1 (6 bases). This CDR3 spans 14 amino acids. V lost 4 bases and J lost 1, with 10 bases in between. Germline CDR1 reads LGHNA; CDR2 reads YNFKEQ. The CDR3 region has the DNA TGTGCCAGCAGCCGAGGGGGGGGGAACACTGAAGCTTTCTTT. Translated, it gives CASSRGGGNTEAFF.

CDR3: CASSPHPGVAGADTQYF. DNA for the CDR3: TGTGCCAGCAGTCCTCACCCTGGGGTAGCGGGAGCTGATACGCAGTATTTT. V is TRBV28 and J is TRBJ2-3, with 9 bases that match TRBD2. CDR3 size: 17 residues. Germline CDR1 is MDHEN and CDR2 is SYDVKM. J gave up 6 bases and V 5 bases, and 15 bases lay outside the gene matches.